What follows describes a single T cell receptor beta chain. CDR1 is MNHEY and CDR2 is SVGAGI in the germline V gene. There are 15 residues in the CDR3. With 6 bases clipped from V and 6 bases from J, the junction kept 4 bases outside the gene matches. Methods used by the authors: The authors estimated nucleated cell counts from reference gene primer amplification. Sequencing used immunoSEQ multiplex PCR; TCRdb keeps in-frame clones, though not all of them. V and J calls and clone size are as listed in that table; D and trimming were resolved from the DNA. This table holds approximately 160,000 clones, around 80% found once. This sample was included in a study of blood T cell repertoires in COVID-19. Study at large: Researchers got acute and convalescent COVID-19 samples from the United States, Italy and Spain.

The sequenced sample consisted of peripheral blood. The chain joins TRBV6-5 to TRBJ2-2, with TRBD2 identical over 13 bases. This receptor was taken from an elderly woman with acute or convalescent COVID-19. For the CDR3, the DNA is TGTGCCAGCAGCGGACTAGCGGGAGATTCCGGGGAGCTGTTTTTT. This translates into CASSGLAGDSGELFF.